This is a list of T cell receptor beta chains from one sample in a study of cytomegalovirus exposure and HLA in healthy donors. Some clones are missing from TCRdb's copy, which holds only in-frame ones; the method was immunoSEQ multiplex PCR. Altogether about 160,000 clones are present, roughly 87% being singletons, with the ten largest covering more than 1.3%. Sequenced material: PBMCs. The receptors come from a girl aged 5-17 years in good health and CMV-seropositive. The CDR3 runs from the conserved cysteine through the conserved F or W. D genes are given only for firm matches. Expanded clones are given a class, and other clones once, few, many or no size at all.

size | D | J | V | DNA | CDR3
. | . | TRBJ2-1 | TRBV4-3 | TGCGCCAGCAGCCAAGATTACGACAGGGAGCAGTTCTTC | CASSQDYDREQFF
. | . | TRBJ2-2 | TRBV9 | TGTGCCAGCAGCCCTACAGGGTCGGGGGAGCTGTTTTTT | CASSPTGSGELFF
. | TRBD1 | TRBJ2-7 | TRBV7-9 | TGTGCCAGCAGCCGACAGGGGGGCGACTACGAGCAGTACTTC | CASSRQGGDYEQYF
. | TRBD1 | TRBJ1-2 | TRBV27 | TGTGCCAGCAGGCAGGGGGCTGGCTATGGCTACACCTTC | CASRQGAGYGYTF
. | . | TRBJ1-2 | TRBV4-1 | TGCGCCAGCAGCCAAGGGCGCGGGCGAGCTAACTATGGCTACACCTTC | CASSQGRGRANYGYTF
. | . | TRBJ1-3 | TRBV10-3 | TGTGCCATCAGTGAGTCGGGACTGATCTCTGGAAACACCATATATTTT | CAISESGLISGNTIYF
. | TRBD2 | TRBJ2-1 | TRBV9 | TGTGCCAGCACGGGGGGGGAGCCTGATGGCCATGAGCAGTTCTTC | CASTGGEPDGHEQFF
. | . | TRBJ2-5 | TRBV9 | TGTGCCAGCAGCGTAGACAGGGAAGAGACCCAGTACTTC | CASSVDREETQYF
. | . | TRBJ1-1 | TRBV28 | TGTGCCAGCAGTTTCTCCCGATTGGGAGAGAACACTGAAGCTTTCTTT | CASSFSRLGENTEAFF
. | . | TRBJ2-5 | TRBV5-5 | TGTGCCAGCAGCTTGGCGGGGGGCGCGGAGACCCAGTACTTC | CASSLAGGAETQYF
few | . | TRBJ2-3 | TRBV5-1 | TGCGCCAGCAGCTTACTAGCCGAGAGCACAGATACGCAGTATTTT | CASSLLAESTDTQYF
. | TRBD1 | TRBJ1-2 | TRBV29-1 | TGCAGCGTTGAAGGGGGACAGCGCTACACCTTC | CSVEGGQRYTF
. | TRBD1 | TRBJ2-7 | TRBV9 | TGTGCCAGCAGCGCGGGAAACAGGGGCGAGCAGTACTTC | CASSAGNRGEQYF
. | TRBD1 | TRBJ2-7 | TRBV30 | TGTGCCTGGAGCCCGACAGGGGGGCCCTACGAGCAGTACTTC | CAWSPTGGPYEQYF
. | . | TRBJ1-2 | TRBV29-1 | TGCAGCGTGATAGGGGGTCATGGCTACACCTTC | CSVIGGHGYTF
. | . | TRBJ1-4 | TRBV9 | TGTGCCAGCAGCGTAGGGGGCGCGGTTGTGGAAAAACTGTTTTTT | CASSVGGAVVEKLFF
. | TRBD1 | TRBJ2-7 | TRBV28 | TGTGCCAGCATAGGACAGGAAACTAGAGGCTCCTACGAGCAGTACTTC | CASIGQETRGSYEQYF
. | TRBD2 | TRBJ2-3 | TRBV30 | TGTGCCTGGAGTGTAGTAGCGGGGGGGGAGGATACGCAGTATTTT | CAWSVVAGGEDTQYF
. | . | TRBJ1-2 | TRBV14 | TGTGCCAGCAGCCAAGATGGGCTCTACACCTTC | CASSQDGLYTF
. | . | TRBJ2-7 | TRBV5-1 | TGCGCCAGCAGCTTGGCCTCCGTCGCCTACGAGCAGTACTTC | CASSLASVAYEQYF
. | . | TRBJ2-2 | TRBV5-4 | TGTGCCAGCGTCCGGCTCGGGAGCGGCACCGGGGAGCTGTTTTTT | CASVRLGSGTGELFF
. | . | TRBJ2-7 | TRBV7-9 | TGTGCCAGCAGCCCCCGGACTCATTACGAGCAGTACTTC | CASSPRTHYEQYF
once | . | TRBJ2-6 | TRBV2 | TGTGCCAGCAGTGGCAGCTCTGGGGCCAACGTCCTGACTTTC | CASSGSSGANVLTF
. | . | TRBJ2-1 | TRBV30 | TGTGCCTGGAGTGTACGAATGCTCGGTCTCAACAATGAGCAGTTCTTC | CAWSVRMLGLNNEQFF
. | . | TRBJ2-1 | TRBV19 | TGTGCCAGTAGTCGGGTCAGGGCTAATGAGCAGTTCTTC | CASSRVRANEQFF
. | TRBD1 | TRBJ1-3 | TRBV30 | TGTGCCTGGAGGAGTAAGGGACAGACAAACACCATATATTTT | CAWRSKGQTNTIYF
. | TRBD2 | TRBJ2-7 | TRBV2 | TGTGCGGGGGGGGGAGGAACCGCCTACGAGCAGTACTTC | CAGGGGTAYEQYF
. | TRBD1 | TRBJ1-1 | TRBV7-3 | TGTGCCAGCAGCTTAAGAGGGGGCCGGAACACTGAAGCTTTCTTT | CASSLRGGRNTEAFF
few | TRBD1 | TRBJ2-2 | TRBV14 | TGTGCCAGCAGCCATCACCGGGACAGGAACACCGGGGAGCTGTTTTTT | CASSHHRDRNTGELFF
. | . | TRBJ2-6 | TRBV5-1 | TGCGCCACCTCACAGGGAACTGGGGCCAACGTCCTGACTTTC | CATSQGTGANVLTF
. | . | TRBJ1-4 | TRBV14 | TGTGCCAGCAGCCAAGATCTAGGATCTAATGAAAAACTGTTTTTT | CASSQDLGSNEKLFF
. | . | TRBJ2-1 | TRBV6-5 | TGTGCCAGCAGTTGGTACGGAGGGACGGGGAATGAGCAGTTCTTC | CASSWYGGTGNEQFF
. | TRBD2 | TRBJ2-3 | TRBV7-3 | TGTGCCAGCAGCCCTGGGACTAGCGGGGGTTCAGATACGCAGTATTTT | CASSPGTSGGSDTQYF
once | . | TRBJ1-1 | TRBV7-9 | TGTGCCAGCAGCGTAGACAGTACGGCTTTCTTT | CASSVDSTAFF
. | TRBD1 | TRBJ2-1 | TRBV7-3 | TGTGCCAGCAGCTTAACCGGGACAGGTATCAATGAGCAGTTCTTC | CASSLTGTGINEQFF
. | . | TRBJ1-1 | TRBV25-1 | TGTGCCAGCAGTGAATATGGCAGTGAAGCTTTCTTT | CASSEYGSEAFF
. | TRBD2 | TRBJ2-3 | TRBV30 | TGTGCCTGGAGCTTGGGACTAGCGGACCTAGATACGCAGTATTTT | CAWSLGLADLDTQYF
. | . | TRBJ2-1 | TRBV2 | TGTGCCAGCAGTTACAGGGATGAGCAGTTCTTC | CASSYRDEQFF
. | TRBD2 | TRBJ2-2 | TRBV5-1 | TGCGCCAGCAGTTCCTTTACTAGCGGGAGCGTCACCGGGGAGCTGTTTTTT | CASSSFTSGSVTGELFF
. | TRBD2 | TRBJ2-5 | TRBV7-2 | TGTGCCAGCAGCCTCAGAGCCCTAGCGGGGGGGCGGAGGCAAGAGACCCAGTACTTC | CASSLRALAGGRRQETQYF
. | TRBD1 | TRBJ1-3 | TRBV6-6 | TGTGCCAGCAGAAGGACAGGGGGAAACACCATATATTTT | CASRRTGGNTIYF
. | TRBD2 | TRBJ2-1 | TRBV7-9 | TGTGCCAGCACCCCGGCGGGGGGTTACAATGAGCAGTTCTTC | CASTPAGGYNEQFF
few | . | TRBJ2-1 | TRBV5-1 | TGCGCCAGCAGCCCGGAATCTCCGGGACTGCATGAGCAGTTCTTC | CASSPESPGLHEQFF
. | TRBD1 | TRBJ1-1 | TRBV11-2 | TGTGCCAGCAGCTTTTTCGGCCTGACAGGGGGCGGCACTGAAGCTTTCTTT | CASSFFGLTGGGTEAFF
. | TRBD2 | TRBJ2-7 | TRBV7-2 | TGTGCCAGCAGCCGGGGGGGGTACGAGCAGTACTTC | CASSRGGYEQYF
. | . | TRBJ2-1 | TRBV9 | TGTGCCAGCAGCGTAGCTACGAGCTCGGAGCAGTTCTTC | CASSVATSSEQFF
. | TRBD1 | TRBJ1-5 | TRBV4-1 | TGCGCCAGCAGCCAAGATCTGTGGACAGGGGTTCAGCCCCAGCATTTT | CASSQDLWTGVQPQHF
. | TRBD1 | TRBJ1-2 | TRBV7-2 | TGTGCCAGCAGCCCCACAGGGGGCTATGGCTACACCTTC | CASSPTGGYGYTF
. | TRBD1 | TRBJ2-6 | TRBV4-2 | TGTGCCAGCACCCTCGACAGGGCTGGGGCCAACGTCCTGACTTTC | CASTLDRAGANVLTF
. | . | TRBJ2-6 | TRBV4-1 | TGCGCCAGCAGCCAAGCCCCAGGTGATGCTGGGGCCAACGTCCTGACTTTC | CASSQAPGDAGANVLTF
. | . | TRBJ1-5 | TRBV28 | TGTGCCAGCAGTTCCATAATTCAGGGCCATAGCAATCAGCCCCAGCATTTT | CASSSIIQGHSNQPQHF
. | TRBD2 | TRBJ2-1 | TRBV6-1 | TGTGCCAGCAGTGGGTCGGGACTAGCGGGAGTTTGGAATGAGCAGTTCTTC | CASSGSGLAGVWNEQFF
. | TRBD1 | TRBJ1-1 | TRBV4-3 | TGCGCCAGCAGCCAAAACCTCGGGACAGGGGGAGCGAACACTGAAGCTTTCTTT | CASSQNLGTGGANTEAFF
. | TRBD2 | TRBJ2-1 | TRBV5-1 | TGCGCCAGCAGCCTGGCGGGAGGGCCCCAGGGCTACAATGAGCAGTTCTTC | CASSLAGGPQGYNEQFF